The clone carrying this T cell receptor beta chain was picked up many times. TCRdb used MiXCR to reprocess the 5' RACE reads, holding one entry per CDR3 protein. Seen here are some 250,000 distinct CDR3 sequences, approximately 3.8% observed once, and the top ten hold 15% to 20%. These data are taken from a study of T cells after yellow fever vaccination. The CDR3 runs to 14 residues. CDR1 is SGHKS, CDR2 YYEKEE, per germline (reference sequence). Between the trimmed V and J ends, which lost 7 bases and 0 bases, there was a span of 11 bases. The sequence came from a man aged 18 to 29 who received the YFV17D yellow fever vaccine. The V and J genes are TRBV5-5 and TRBJ1-3; D call uncertain. Source: PBMCs, taken 15 days after the yellow fever booster vaccination. CDR3 region: CASHSTASGNTIYF. Here the CDR3 DNA reads TGTGCCAGCCACAGCACGGCCTCTGGAAACACCATATATTTT. The full variable domain, with the rest looked up from reference TRBV5-5 and TRBJ1-3, is DAGVTQSPTHLIKTRGQQVTLRCSPISGHKSVSWYQQVLGQGPQFIFQYYEKEERGRGNFPDRFSARQFPNYSSELNVNALLLGDSALYLCASHSTASGNTIYFGEGSWLTVV.